This T cell receptor beta chain was found in a study of cytomegalovirus exposure and HLA in healthy donors. With V trimmed by 5 bases and J by 1 base, 5 bases remained unmatched. The CDR3 loop spans 15 amino acids. From germline, CDR1 is SGHRS and CDR2 YFSETQ. 13 Jbeta primers and 60 Vbeta primers were used for the PCR. Libraries were prepared by immunoSEQ multiplex PCR; TCRdb keeps only in-frame clonotypes and omits some of them. The sample consists of approximately 100,000 clones, roughly 80% of them appearing once. This chain connects TRBV5-1 to TRBJ2-2; TRBD2 matches 7 bases. The clonotype originates from a man aged 55 to 69 in good health and CMV-seropositive. The sequenced sample was PBMCs. The CDR3 loop is CASSEGGGNTGELFF. The DNA for the CDR3 is TGCGCCAGCAGTGAGGGCGGGGGGAACACCGGGGAGCTGTTTTTT.